The next 25 T cell receptor beta chains were all read from a single sample in a study of spatial heterogeneity in lung cancer. Each CDR3 protein is one row after TCRdb ran MiXCR on the 5' RACE reads. Here the sample spans 48,000 or so distinct CDR3 sequences, roughly 5% being singletons. Time point reported: sample taken at primary tumor resection. Sequences were derived from PBMCs, sampled at surgery. The source of these receptors is a male donor with early-stage non-small cell lung cancer.

This clonotype was observed many times. The chain employs TRBV4-1 and TRBJ2-7; no firm D call. V lost 1 base and J lost 2, with 9 bases in between. Per germline, CDR1 MGHRA and CDR2 YSYEKL. The CDR3 runs to 14 residues. The CDR3 sequence: CASSQGGVTYEQYF. In DNA form, the CDR3 reads TGCGCCAGCAGCCAAGGAGGCGTTACCTACGAGCAGTACTTC.

This clonotype showed up just a few times. The V and J genes are TRBV11-2 and TRBJ1-1; tentatively, D is TRBD1 (5 bases). The V end lost 6 bases, the J end lost 3 bases, and 11 bases lay between the germline ends. This CDR3 has 13 amino acids. The germline CDR1 and CDR2 sequences are SGHAT and FQNNGV. Here the CDR3 reads CASSLGQDTEAFF. The CDR3 nucleotides are TGTGCCAGCAGTCTCGGACAAGACACTGAAGCTTTCTTT.

This clonotype was recorded at least ten times. The chain links TRBV7-8 to TRBJ2-3; 13 bases are a match to TRBD2. Germline V gives CDR1 SGHVS, CDR2 FQNEAQ. This CDR3 has 18 residues. V lost 5 bases and J lost 4; bases outside the gene matches: 12. CDR3 nucleotides: TGTGCCAGCAGCCCACCCTACCGACTAGCGGGAGGTTCAGATACGCAGTATTTT. It codes for CASSPPYRLAGGSDTQYF.

This clonotype has ten or more counts. The chain combines TRBV20-1 with TRBJ1-1; 7 bases line up with TRBD1. V lost 6 bases, J lost 3 bases, and 10 bases stayed unmatched. Looked up from germline, CDR1 is DFQATT and CDR2 is SNEGSKA (reference sequence). The CDR3 covers 14 residues. CDR3 sequence (DNA): TGCAGTGCAACCGGGACAGAGACACACACTGAAGCTTTCTTT. Translated: CSATGTETHTEAFF.

This clonotype was counted ten times or more. The V and J genes are TRBV9 and TRBJ2-7, with D perhaps matching TRBD2 (6 bases). Germline values: CDR1 SGDLS, CDR2 YYNGEE. V lost 1 base and J lost 12, with 17 bases in between. The CDR3 extends over 13 amino acids. CDR3 bases: TGTGCCAGCAGCGTAACTTCTACGGGGGAACGGTACTTC. Translating it yields CASSVTSTGERYF.

DNA for the CDR3: TGTGCCAGCACCTTTCCGGGACACAAAAACACCGGGGAGCTGTTTTTT. Translated, it gives CASTFPGHKNTGELFF. The chain couples TRBV27 to TRBJ2-2, with D perhaps matching TRBD1 (6 bases). The germline V gene encodes CDR1 MNHEY and CDR2 SMNVEV (reference sequence). Trimming stripped 7 bases from V and 2 bases from J, with 17 bases between. This CDR3 spans 16 amino acids.

The genes are TRBV7-9 and TRBJ2-4; perhaps D is TRBD1 or TRBD2 (5 bases each). There are 15 residues in the CDR3. CDR1 SEHNR and CDR2 FQNEAQ come from the germline V gene (reference sequence). V was pared by 2 bases and J by 6 bases, with 14 bases between. CDR3 protein: CASSLKGSSGNIQYF. The CDR3 DNA follows: TGTGCCAGCAGCTTAAAGGGGAGCTCTGGAAACATTCAGTACTTC. Full variable domain (remainder filled in from reference TRBV7-9 and TRBJ2-4): DTGVSQNPRHKITKRGQNVTFRCDPISEHNRLYWYRQTLGQGPEFLTYFQNEAQLEKSRLLSDRFSAERPKGSFSTLEIQRTEQGDSAMYLCASSLKGSSGNIQYFGAGTRLSVL.

This clonotype was seen ten or more times. The V gene is TRBV20-1, the J gene TRBJ2-3, with 7 bases fitting TRBD2. This CDR3 region has 13 residues. Germline assignment: CDR1 DFQATT and CDR2 SNEGSKA (reference sequence). J was trimmed by 4 bases and V by 7 bases; bases with no gene match: 8. The CDR3 loop reads CSGSGTTSDTQYF. For the CDR3, the DNA is TGCAGTGGGTCCGGGACTACCTCAGATACGCAGTATTTT.

The table lists this clonotype with many counts. The rearrangement links TRBV27 to TRBJ1-3, with 8 nucleotides matching TRBD1. Germline V lookup: CDR1 MNHEY, CDR2 SMNVEV (reference sequence). Trimming at V came to 5 bases and at J to 1 base, leaving 1 base not matched to a gene. This CDR3 has 14 amino acids. The CDR3 bases are TGTGCCAGCAGTACAGGGGGATCTGGAAACACCATATATTTT. Translated: CASSTGGSGNTIYF.

This clonotype was picked up many times. The chain couples TRBV19 to TRBJ2-6; TRBD2 agrees at 10 bases. Germline CDR1 reads LNHDA; CDR2 reads SQIVND (reference sequence). V shed 2 bases, J shed 0 bases, and the junction held 1 base outside the gene matches. CDR3 length equals 17 residues. Here the CDR3 DNA reads TGTGCCAGTAGTATAAGGACTAGCGGCTCTGGGGCCAACGTCCTGACTTTC. Translation gives CASSIRTSGSGANVLTF.

The V gene is TRBV20-1, the J gene TRBJ2-3; the match to TRBD2 covers 11 bases. The CDR3 is 18 amino acids. The germline gives CDR1 DFQATT, CDR2 SNEGSKA (reference sequence). V shed 1 base, J shed 3 bases, and the junction held 12 bases outside the gene matches. The CDR3 sequence is CSARGIAGGGSGTDTQYF. The CDR3 nucleotides read TGCAGTGCTAGAGGGATAGCGGGAGGGGGTTCCGGGACAGATACGCAGTATTTT.

Many counts were recorded for this clonotype. The chain combines TRBV29-1 with TRBJ1-1; maybe TRBD1 (5 bases). Germline lookup yields CDR1 SQVTM and CDR2 ANQGSEA. V was clipped by 4 bases and J by 1 base, with 13 bases between them. The CDR3 is made up of 14 amino acids. The CDR3 bases are TGCAGCGTTGTCCGCTTCAGGGAGAACACTGAAGCTTTCTTT. This sequence encodes CSVVRFRENTEAFF.

In this sample, this clonotype turned up many times. V gene TRBV7-2 combines with J gene TRBJ2-1; D ambiguous. Trimming shortened V by 1 base and J by 6 bases, and 13 bases separated the two germline ends. This CDR3 has 15 residues. CDR1 is SGHTA and CDR2 is FQGNSA in the germline V gene. DNA of the CDR3: TGTGCCAGCAGCTTAGTGGGTCGGCAGTCCAATGAGCAGTTCTTC. Protein product: CASSLVGRQSNEQFF. Full variable domain (missing parts from reference TRBV7-2 and TRBJ2-1): GAGVSQSPSNKVTEKGKDVELRCDPISGHTALYWYRQSLGQGLEFLIYFQGNSAPDKSGLPSDRFSAERTGGSVSTLTIQRTQQEDSAVYLCASSLVGRQSNEQFFGPGTRLTVL.

This clonotype was observed many times. The V call is TRBV3-1, the J call TRBJ2-3, with a tentative D call TRBD2 (6 bases). Between the trimmed V and J ends, which lost 2 bases and 2 bases, there was a span of 17 bases. This CDR3 has 17 residues. In germline, CDR1 is LGHDT, CDR2 YNNKEL (reference sequence). For the CDR3, the DNA is TGTGCCAGCAGCCAAACTTCCGCTAGCGTATTCACAGATACGCAGTATTTT. It translates to CASSQTSASVFTDTQYF.

Ten or more counts support this clonotype. The V and J genes are TRBV4-1 and TRBJ2-3, with D possibly TRBD1 on 5 matching bases. Germline loops: CDR1 MGHRA, CDR2 YSYEKL. V was shortened by 3 bases and J by 4 bases, with 11 bases between the two germline ends. The CDR3 has 14 residues. The CDR3 sequence: CASSQDTGSDTQYF. The CDR3 DNA reads TGCGCCAGCAGCCAGGACACAGGTTCAGATACGCAGTATTTT.

The rearrangement links TRBV6-2 or TRBV6-3 to TRBJ2-5; the match to TRBD1 covers 8 bases. J was trimmed by 4 bases and V by 6 bases; bases with no gene match: 7. This CDR3 is built from 14 residues. Germline V gives CDR1 MNHEY, CDR2 SVGEGT. The CDR3 bases are TGTGCCAGCAGCCGACAGGGGAGAAGAGAGACCCAGTACTTC. It encodes CASSRQGRRETQYF.

In this sample, this clonotype turned up a few times. The genes are TRBV19 and TRBJ1-2; D gene unclear. Trimming left V 7 bases short and J 6 bases short, with 27 bases between. The CDR3 has 17 amino acids. Germline CDR1 LNHDA, CDR2 SQIVND (reference sequence). CDR3 sequence: CASKVFPKDRSENGYTF. The CDR3, as DNA: TGTGCCAGTAAGGTGTTCCCCAAAGACCGGTCTGAGAATGGCTACACCTTC.

This clonotype was observed many times. The chain employs TRBV30 and TRBJ2-6; D unclear. Trimming took 0 bases from V and 0 from J, leaving 15 bases between them. Germline assignment: CDR1 GTSNPN and CDR2 SVGIG (reference sequence). This CDR3 has 18 amino acids. The CDR3 DNA is TGTGCCTGGAGTGTATCCGAGGAGATGCGCTCTGGGGCCAACGTCCTGACTTTC. It is translated as CAWSVSEEMRSGANVLTF.

This clonotype came up many times. V is TRBV7-9 and J is TRBJ2-7, with 13 positions matching TRBD2. The CDR3 spans 15 residues. CDR1 is SEHNR and CDR2 is FQNEAQ in the germline V gene (reference sequence). Germline trimming cut 1 base from V and 5 bases from J; bases unmatched to any gene: 2. CDR3 protein: CASSLGTSGSHEQYF. CDR3 nucleotides: TGTGCCAGCAGCTTAGGGACTAGCGGGAGCCACGAGCAGTACTTC.

In this sample, this clonotype turned up many times. This chain joins TRBV6-5 and TRBJ2-2; perhaps TRBD2 as D (5 bases). V was cut by 7 bases and J by 4 bases, with 13 bases left in between. Germline assignment: CDR1 MNHEY and CDR2 SVGAGI. The CDR3 loop spans 14 amino acids. CDR3 bases: TGTGCCAGCACTCGGGAAGGTGGCACCGGGGAGCTGTTTTTT. Encoded protein: CASTREGGTGELFF.

The gene calls are TRBV27 and TRBJ2-3, with a tentative D call TRBD2 (5 bases). Germline CDR1 and CDR2: MNHEY and SMNVEV (reference sequence). V was cut by 5 bases and J by 4 bases, with 19 bases left in between. The CDR3 totals 16 residues. The CDR3 DNA reads as TGTGCCAGCAGTGATCGAATACGTAGCGCTGCAGATACGCAGTATTTT. This gives the protein CASSDRIRSAADTQYF.

This clonotype was seen repeatedly, ten times or more. The rearrangement joins TRBV20-1 to TRBJ2-1, with TRBD1 as a possible D gene (6 bases). This CDR3 spans 15 amino acids. Trimming took off 3 bases at V and 3 bases at J, with 15 bases between the two ends. Looked up from germline, CDR1 is DFQATT and CDR2 is SNEGSKA (reference sequence). The CDR3 region is CSARPGTHIYNEQFF. CDR3 in DNA: TGCAGTGCTAGGCCCGGGACACATATCTACAATGAGCAGTTCTTC.

This clonotype was found many times. The chain employs TRBV6-6 and TRBJ1-1; 7 positions match TRBD1. CDR3 size: 19 residues. CDR1 is MNHNY and CDR2 is SVGAGI in the germline V gene (reference sequence). After removal of 0 bases from V and 0 bases from J, the junction contained 13 bases not matched to a gene. The CDR3 is CASSYSIPGQLFMNTEAFF. In DNA form, the CDR3 reads TGTGCCAGCAGTTACTCGATCCCGGGACAGCTATTCATGAACACTGAAGCTTTCTTT.

This clonotype appeared many times. The chain recombines TRBV11-2 with TRBJ2-7; 7 bases map to TRBD1. Germline-derived CDR1 and CDR2 are SGHAT and FQNNGV. V shed 2 bases, J shed 3 bases, and the junction held 10 bases outside the gene matches. The CDR3 is 16 residues long. The DNA of the CDR3 is TGTGCCAGCAGCTTAACCGACAGGGCGCTACTCTACGAGCAGTACTTC. Translated: CASSLTDRALLYEQYF.

By proportion, this clonotype is medium-sized (0.01 to 0.1%). This rearrangement joins TRBV4-1 to TRBJ2-2, with 8 bases lining up with TRBD2. Germline V gene lookup returns CDR1 MGHRA and CDR2 YSYEKL. The CDR3 length is 20 residues. Losses at the gene ends were 0 bases for V and 1 base for J; bases not matched to a gene: 13. The CDR3: CASSQDLTSGRRRNTGELFF. CDR3 sequence (DNA): TGCGCCAGCAGCCAAGATTTAACTAGCGGCCGCAGGCGGAACACCGGGGAGCTGTTTTTT.